These 25 T cell receptor beta chains originate from one sample sequenced in a study of blood T cell repertoires in COVID-19. Method: immunoSEQ multiplex PCR; TCRdb's copy keeps in-frame clones and lacks some. The top ten hold 25% of the sample, which has approximately 130,000 clones, around four fifths seen once. The sample comprised peripheral blood. These receptors originate from a human donor in a cohort sampled during active COVID-19.

V gene TRBV7-3 combines with J gene TRBJ2-3; D possibly corresponds to TRBD2 (6 bases). The CDR3 has 14 amino acids. Looked up from germline, CDR1 is SGHTA and CDR2 is FQGTGA. Trimming removed 4 bases from V and 4 bases from J, with 12 bases in between. The CDR3 region is CASSSSGTADTQYF. The CDR3 DNA is TGTGCCAGCAGCTCCAGTGGGACTGCAGATACGCAGTATTTT.

The sample holds a few counts of this clone. This rearrangement joins TRBV7-6 to TRBJ1-1; D is perhaps TRBD1 (5 bases). The CDR3 contains 14 residues. The ends were cut back, 1 base at V and 1 base at J, with 7 bases in the middle. Germline CDR1 SGHVS, CDR2 FNYEAQ. DNA of the CDR3: TGTGCCAGCAGCTTAGTGGGGGGGAACACTGAAGCTTTCTTT. Its translation: CASSLVGGNTEAFF.

The chain couples TRBV7-9 to TRBJ2-1; weak D call: TRBD1 (5 bases). Looked up from germline, CDR1 is SEHNR and CDR2 is FQNEAQ (reference sequence). The CDR3 contains 12 residues. Trimming took 4 bases from V and 4 from J, leaving 5 bases between them. In nucleotides, the CDR3 is TGTGCCAGCAGCTACAGGTACAATGAGCAGTTCTTC. Translating it yields CASSYRYNEQFF.

The V gene is TRBV4-2, the J gene TRBJ1-3, with D possibly TRBD1 on 6 matching bases. This CDR3 comprises 16 residues. The germline gives CDR1 LGHNA, CDR2 YNFKEQ. V lost 3 bases to trimming and J lost 2 bases, with 14 bases between them. CDR3 DNA sequence: TGTGCCAGCAGCCAGTTATCAGGGGTAGCTGGAAACACCATATATTTT. Protein: CASSQLSGVAGNTIYF.

This rearrangement joins TRBV5-1 to TRBJ1-4; D is possibly TRBD1 (6 bases). With 0 bases removed from V and 8 bases from J, the gap between germline ends came to 14 bases. CDR1 and CDR2 from the germline V gene are SGHRS and YFSETQ. This CDR3 spans 15 amino acids. The CDR3 here is CASSLAQQGGEKLFF. The CDR3 DNA follows: TGCGCCAGCAGCTTGGCCCAACAGGGTGGAGAAAAACTGTTTTTT.

Concerning this clone itself: Other nucleotide sequences in the sample specify the same CDR3. This chain connects TRBV19 to TRBJ2-7; 8 nucleotides line up with TRBD2. J was trimmed by 0 bases and V by 4 bases; bases with no gene match: 2. Germline CDR1 reads LNHDA; CDR2 reads SQIVND (reference sequence). The length of the CDR3 is 14 residues. The CDR3 is CASSTSGSSYEQYF. CDR3 DNA sequence: TGTGCCAGTAGTACAAGCGGGAGCTCCTACGAGCAGTACTTC.

This chain uses TRBV7-7 with TRBJ2-7; perhaps TRBD1 as D (6 bases). The CDR3 spans 16 residues. V was pared by 4 bases and J by 6 bases, with 22 bases between. Germline assignment: CDR1 SSHAT and CDR2 FNYEAQ (reference sequence). The CDR3 DNA reads TGTGCCAGCAGCTACCCGCCCCCGGGACATAGACCCGAGCAGTACTTC. Translating gives CASSYPPPGHRPEQYF.

The chain carries TRBV10-3 and TRBJ1-2; 8 bases agree with TRBD1. The CDR3 is 18 residues long. The V gene's germline CDR1 is ENHRY and CDR2 SYGVKD. Losses at the gene ends were 1 base for V and 1 base for J; bases not matched to a gene: 11. Written as DNA, the CDR3 is TGTGCCATCAGTGAGTACTTGAGTCGGACAGGGAGTAACTATGGCTACACCTTC. It translates to CAISEYLSRTGSNYGYTF.

This rearrangement joins TRBV20-1 to TRBJ2-5; no clear D gene. The V end lost 7 bases, the J end lost 3 bases, and 9 bases lay between the germline ends. The CDR3 spans 11 residues. Germline assignment: CDR1 DFQATT and CDR2 SNEGSKA (reference sequence). The CDR3 coding sequence is TGCAGTGGAAACCCTAAAGAGACCCAGTACTTC. Its protein product is CSGNPKETQYF.

The chain recombines TRBV11-2 with TRBJ2-1; the match to TRBD2 covers 8 bases. Germline lookup yields CDR1 SGHAT and CDR2 FQNNGV. After removal of 0 bases from V and 6 bases from J, the junction contained 7 bases not matched to a gene. This CDR3 spans 16 amino acids. CDR3 sequence reads: CASSLDLGLAFNEQFF. The DNA of the CDR3 is TGTGCCAGCAGCTTAGACTTAGGACTAGCCTTCAATGAGCAGTTCTTC.

V usage is TRBV7-9 and J usage is TRBJ2-7; 9 positions match TRBD2. Germline trimming cut 5 bases from V and 0 bases from J; bases unmatched to any gene: 8. CDR3 size: 16 residues. The germline V gene has CDR1 SEHNR and CDR2 FQNEAQ (reference sequence). CDR3 sequence reads: CASSQYSGGPSYEQYF. CDR3 in DNA: TGTGCCAGCAGCCAATATAGCGGGGGCCCCTCCTACGAGCAGTACTTC.

The V and J genes are TRBV5-1 and TRBJ2-7, with D possibly TRBD1 on 5 matching bases. Germline lookup yields CDR1 SGHRS and CDR2 YFSETQ. Trimming removed 4 bases at V and 3 bases at J, with 17 bases between. The CDR3 has 15 amino acids. DNA for the CDR3: TGCGCCAGCAGCCCCTGGGGATCCGACAGCTACGAGCAGTACTTC. It translates to CASSPWGSDSYEQYF.

CDR3 in amino acids: CSAERESTQYF. The CDR3 DNA is TGCAGTGCAGAGCGGGAGTCGACCCAGTACTTC. The chain is built from TRBV20-1 and TRBJ2-5; TRBD2 agrees at 8 bases. The CDR3 sequence is 11 residues long. The V gene end was trimmed by 6 bases and the J gene end by 7 bases; junction bases not matched to a gene: 4. Germline lookup yields CDR1 DFQATT and CDR2 SNEGSKA (reference sequence).

This sequence joins TRBV10-3 and TRBJ1-3, with D perhaps matching TRBD1 (6 bases). Between the trimmed V and J ends, which lost 4 bases and 0 bases, there was a span of 13 bases. The germline gives CDR1 ENHRY, CDR2 SYGVKD. The CDR3 totals 16 residues. The CDR3 nucleotides read TGTGCCATCAGTGTGGGGGCAAGAGACTCTGGAAACACCATATATTTT. Translating gives CAISVGARDSGNTIYF.

The V gene is TRBV7-2, the J gene TRBJ2-3; 9 bases align to TRBD1. In germline, CDR1 is SGHTA, CDR2 FQGNSA. The CDR3 covers 17 residues. Trimming at V came to 3 bases and at J to 0 bases, leaving 7 bases not matched to a gene. In DNA form, the CDR3 reads TGTGCCAGCAGCTTGCCTAGGGGACAGGGAAGCACAGATACGCAGTATTTT. It codes for CASSLPRGQGSTDTQYF.

This clone was detected only once. The V and J genes are TRBV18 and TRBJ2-5, with D tentatively TRBD2 (5 bases). CDR1 and CDR2 from the germline V gene are KGHSH and LQKENI. The CDR3 consists of 13 residues. The V end lost 3 bases, the J end lost 5 bases, and 10 bases lay between the germline ends. The CDR3 here is CASSPGVEETQYF. The CDR3 bases are TGTGCCAGCTCACCCGGGGTAGAGGAGACCCAGTACTTC.

This clone was counted only a few times. The chain recombines TRBV7-9 with TRBJ1-2; D remains unclear. V lost 1 base and J lost 7, with 16 bases in between. The CDR3 length is 15 residues. Germline V gives CDR1 SEHNR, CDR2 FQNEAQ (reference sequence). The CDR3 reads CASSLVEGSMGGYTF. CDR3 in DNA: TGTGCCAGCAGCTTAGTGGAAGGGAGTATGGGTGGCTACACCTTC. Together with reference TRBV7-9 and TRBJ1-2, the CDR3 gives the full variable domain: DTGVSQNPRHKITKRGQNVTFRCDPISEHNRLYWYRQTLGQGPEFLTYFQNEAQLEKSRLLSDRFSAERPKGSFSTLEIQRTEQGDSAMYLCASSLVEGSMGGYTFGSGTRLTVV.

This clone was seen a few times. The sample contains more than one DNA sequence encoding this CDR3. The chain carries TRBV19 and TRBJ2-2, with TRBD1 as a possible D gene (7 bases). This CDR3 comprises 16 residues. The germline V and J ends were trimmed by 3 bases and 0 bases, with 11 bases remaining between them. Germline-derived CDR1 and CDR2 are LNHDA and SQIVND (reference sequence). The CDR3 protein is CASSIGGTANTGELFF. DNA of the CDR3: TGTGCCAGTAGTATTGGGGGGACAGCGAACACCGGGGAGCTGTTTTTT.

V is TRBV29-1 and J is TRBJ2-2, with 9 bases matching TRBD2. CDR1 is SQVTM and CDR2 is ANQGSEA in the germline V gene. This CDR3 is built from 15 residues. Trimming cost V 3 bases and J 6 bases; bases outside gene matches: 8. This CDR3 reads CSVDLKAGGPGELFF. The CDR3 nucleotides are TGCAGCGTTGATTTAAAAGCGGGGGGTCCCGGGGAGCTGTTTTTT.

The chain couples TRBV28 to TRBJ2-3; 7 positions match TRBD2. V trimming: 6 bases; J trimming: 1 base; junction bases outside the gene matches: 13. In germline, CDR1 is MDHEN, CDR2 SYDVKM. CDR3 size: 17 residues. This CDR3 reads CASSFSGGRLGTDTQYF. In DNA, the CDR3 is TGTGCCAGCAGCTTCAGTGGCGGGAGATTAGGCACAGATACGCAGTATTTT.

This chain links TRBV6-2 or TRBV6-3 with TRBJ2-3, with D uncertain. Germline V gives CDR1 MNHEY, CDR2 SVGEGT. Trimming took 4 bases from V and 5 from J, leaving 7 bases between them. The CDR3 contains 12 residues. The CDR3 is CASSLTGDTQYF. In nucleotides, the CDR3 is TGTGCCAGCAGTTTAACGGGAGATACGCAGTATTTT.

The chain recombines TRBV5-6 with TRBJ1-3; D unclear. Germline CDR1 reads SGHDT; CDR2 reads YYEEEE. The V end lost 0 bases, the J end lost 2 bases, and 9 bases lay between the germline ends. The CDR3 covers 15 residues. CDR3 amino acids: CASSLDSVTGNTIYF. Here the CDR3 DNA reads TGTGCCAGCAGCTTGGATAGTGTAACTGGAAACACCATATATTTT.

This clone came up a few times. The chain links TRBV19 to TRBJ1-4; 7 bases are shared with TRBD1. The germline gives CDR1 LNHDA, CDR2 SQIVND (reference sequence). The CDR3 length is 17 residues. V dropped 7 bases and J dropped 2; count of bases not matched to a gene: 13. CDR3 sequence reads: CASTPTGFNFTNEKLFF. CDR3 DNA: TGTGCCAGTACTCCGACAGGGTTCAATTTTACTAATGAAAAACTGTTTTTT.

The chain is built from TRBV24-1 and TRBJ1-2; D gene ambiguous. CDR1 KGHDR and CDR2 SFDVKD come from the germline V gene. V gave up 1 base and J gave up 7 bases, with 12 bases separating them. The CDR3 runs to 14 residues. The CDR3 DNA is TGTGCCACCAGTGATTTATCAATGCGGGGTGGCTACACCTTC. It codes for CATSDLSMRGGYTF.

This chain links TRBV19 with TRBJ1-5; the D is unclear. The germline V and J ends were trimmed by 10 bases and 3 bases, with 16 bases remaining between them. There are 14 residues in the CDR3. CDR1 is LNHDA and CDR2 is SQIVND in the germline V gene (reference sequence). CDR3: CATQGSNPNQPQHF. DNA for the CDR3: TGTGCCACCCAAGGGAGTAACCCCAATCAGCCCCAGCATTTT.